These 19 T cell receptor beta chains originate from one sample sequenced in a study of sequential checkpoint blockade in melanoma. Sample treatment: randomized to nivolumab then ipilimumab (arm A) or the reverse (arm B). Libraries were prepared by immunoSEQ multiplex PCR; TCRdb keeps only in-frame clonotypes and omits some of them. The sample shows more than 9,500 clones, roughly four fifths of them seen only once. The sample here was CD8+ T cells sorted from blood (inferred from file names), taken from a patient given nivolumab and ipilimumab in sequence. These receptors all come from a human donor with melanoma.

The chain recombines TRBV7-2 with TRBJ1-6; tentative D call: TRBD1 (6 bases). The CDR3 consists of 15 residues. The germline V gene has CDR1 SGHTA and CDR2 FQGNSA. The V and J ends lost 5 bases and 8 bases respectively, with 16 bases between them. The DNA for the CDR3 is TGTGCCAGCAGCCTTCCGGGACAAGGGGATTCACCCCTCCACTTT. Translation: CASSLPGQGDSPLHF.

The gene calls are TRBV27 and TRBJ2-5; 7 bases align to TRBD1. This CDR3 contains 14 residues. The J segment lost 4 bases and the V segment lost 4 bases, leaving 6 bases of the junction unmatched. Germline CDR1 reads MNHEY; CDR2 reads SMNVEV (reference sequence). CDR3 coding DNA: TGTGCCAGCAGTTCTCACAGGGGCCCAGAGACCCAGTACTTC. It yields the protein CASSSHRGPETQYF.

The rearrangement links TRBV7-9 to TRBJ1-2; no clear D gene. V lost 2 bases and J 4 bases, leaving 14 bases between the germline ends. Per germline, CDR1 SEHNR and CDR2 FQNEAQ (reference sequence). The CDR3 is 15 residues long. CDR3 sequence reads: CASSLRTETTYGYTF. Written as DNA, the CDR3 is TGTGCCAGCAGCTTAAGGACTGAGACAACCTATGGCTACACCTTC.

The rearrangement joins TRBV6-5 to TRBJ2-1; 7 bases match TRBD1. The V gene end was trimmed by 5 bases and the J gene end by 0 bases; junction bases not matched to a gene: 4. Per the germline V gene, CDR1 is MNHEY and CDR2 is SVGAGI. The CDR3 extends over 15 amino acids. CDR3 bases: TGTGCCAGCAGTCCGGACAGGCCCTCCTACAATGAGCAGTTCTTC. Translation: CASSPDRPSYNEQFF.

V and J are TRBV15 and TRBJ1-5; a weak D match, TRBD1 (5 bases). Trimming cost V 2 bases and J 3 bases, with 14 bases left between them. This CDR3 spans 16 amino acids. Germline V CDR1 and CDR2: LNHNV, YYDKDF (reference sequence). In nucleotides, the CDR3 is TGTGCCACCAGCAGACAATTACAGGTGCCCAATCAGCCCCAGCATTTT. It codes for CATSRQLQVPNQPQHF.

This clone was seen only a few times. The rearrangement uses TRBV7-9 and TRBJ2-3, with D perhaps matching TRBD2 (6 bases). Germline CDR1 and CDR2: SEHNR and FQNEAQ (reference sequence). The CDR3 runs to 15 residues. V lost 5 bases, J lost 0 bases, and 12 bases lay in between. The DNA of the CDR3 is TGTGCCAGCAGCGCCGGAGGGATTAGCACAGATACGCAGTATTTT. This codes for CASSAGGISTDTQYF.

The chain's CDR3 is CASSGGTFQETQYF. The CDR3 DNA follows: TGTGCCAGCAGCGGGGGGACTTTCCAAGAGACCCAGTACTTC. V usage is TRBV9 and J usage is TRBJ2-5; D perhaps matches TRBD2 (6 bases). The V end lost 3 bases, the J end lost 1 base, and 10 bases lay between the germline ends. The CDR3 has 14 residues. The germline V gene has CDR1 SGDLS and CDR2 YYNGEE. The whole variable domain, filled in from reference TRBV9 and TRBJ2-5, reads DSGVTQTPKHLITATGQRVTLRCSPRSGDLSVYWYQQSLDQGLQFLIQYYNGEERAKGNILERFSAQQFPDLHSELNLSSLELGDSALYFCASSGGTFQETQYFGPGTRLLVL.

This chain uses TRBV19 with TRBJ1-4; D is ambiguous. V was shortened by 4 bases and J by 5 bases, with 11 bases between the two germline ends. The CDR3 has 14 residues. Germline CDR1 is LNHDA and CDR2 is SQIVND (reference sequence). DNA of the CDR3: TGTGCCAGTAGTACCCCAGGAGGGAATGAAAAACTGTTTTTT. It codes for CASSTPGGNEKLFF.

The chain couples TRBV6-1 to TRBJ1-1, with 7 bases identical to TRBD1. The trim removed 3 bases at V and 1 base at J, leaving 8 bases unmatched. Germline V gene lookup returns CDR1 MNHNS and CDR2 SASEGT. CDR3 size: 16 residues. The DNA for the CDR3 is TGTGCCAGCAGTGACCCCGACAGGGACTGGAACACTGAAGCTTTCTTT. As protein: CASSDPDRDWNTEAFF.

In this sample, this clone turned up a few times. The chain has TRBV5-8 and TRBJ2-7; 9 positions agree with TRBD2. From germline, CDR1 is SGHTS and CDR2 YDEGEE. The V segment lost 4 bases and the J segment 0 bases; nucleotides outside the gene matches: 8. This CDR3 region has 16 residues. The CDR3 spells CASSQELAGRSYEQYF. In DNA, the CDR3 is TGTGCCAGCAGCCAAGAACTAGCGGGCCGCTCCTACGAGCAGTACTTC.

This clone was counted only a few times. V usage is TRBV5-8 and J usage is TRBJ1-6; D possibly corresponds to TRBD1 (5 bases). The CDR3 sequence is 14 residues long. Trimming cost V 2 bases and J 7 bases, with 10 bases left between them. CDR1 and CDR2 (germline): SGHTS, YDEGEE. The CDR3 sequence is CASSFGQGNSPLHF. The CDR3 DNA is TGTGCCAGCAGCTTTGGGCAGGGAAATTCACCCCTCCACTTT.

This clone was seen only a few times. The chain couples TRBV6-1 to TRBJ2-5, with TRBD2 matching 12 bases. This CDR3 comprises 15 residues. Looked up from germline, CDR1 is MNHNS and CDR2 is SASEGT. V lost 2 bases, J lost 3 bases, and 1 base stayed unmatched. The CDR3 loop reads CASSELAGGEETQYF. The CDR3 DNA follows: TGTGCCAGCAGTGAACTAGCGGGGGGGGAAGAGACCCAGTACTTC.

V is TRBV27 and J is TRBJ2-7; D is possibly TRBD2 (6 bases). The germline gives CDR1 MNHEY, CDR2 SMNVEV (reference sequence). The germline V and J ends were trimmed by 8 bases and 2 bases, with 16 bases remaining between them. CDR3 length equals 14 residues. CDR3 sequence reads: CASAPHGSAYEQYF. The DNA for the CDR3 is TGTGCCAGCGCCCCCCACGGGAGCGCCTACGAGCAGTACTTC.

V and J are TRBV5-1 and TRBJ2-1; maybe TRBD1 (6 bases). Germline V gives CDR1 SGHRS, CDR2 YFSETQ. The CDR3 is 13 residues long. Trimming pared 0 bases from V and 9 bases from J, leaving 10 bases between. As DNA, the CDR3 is TGCGCCAGCAGCTTGGGGGGGCGCGTTGAGCAGTTCTTC. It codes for CASSLGGRVEQFF.

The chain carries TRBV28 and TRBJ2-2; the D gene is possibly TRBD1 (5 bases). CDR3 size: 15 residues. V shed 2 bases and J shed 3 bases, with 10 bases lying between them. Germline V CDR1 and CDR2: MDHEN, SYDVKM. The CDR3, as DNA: TGTGCCAGCAGTTTAGGCGACAGAGACACCGGGGAGCTGTTTTTT. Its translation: CASSLGDRDTGELFF.

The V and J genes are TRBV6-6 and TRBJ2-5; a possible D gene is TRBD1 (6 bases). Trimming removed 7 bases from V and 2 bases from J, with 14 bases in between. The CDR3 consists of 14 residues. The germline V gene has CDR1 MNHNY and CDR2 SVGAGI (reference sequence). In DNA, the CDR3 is TGTGCCAGCACTATACAGGGCTGGCAAGAGACCCAGTACTTC. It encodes CASTIQGWQETQYF.

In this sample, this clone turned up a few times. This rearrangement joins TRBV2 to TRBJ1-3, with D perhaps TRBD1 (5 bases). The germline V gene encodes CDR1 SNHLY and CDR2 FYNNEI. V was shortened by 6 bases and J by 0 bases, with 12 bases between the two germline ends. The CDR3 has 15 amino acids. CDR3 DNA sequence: TGTGCCAGCAGCCGCAGGGCTACCTCTGGAAACACCATATATTTT. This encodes CASSRRATSGNTIYF.

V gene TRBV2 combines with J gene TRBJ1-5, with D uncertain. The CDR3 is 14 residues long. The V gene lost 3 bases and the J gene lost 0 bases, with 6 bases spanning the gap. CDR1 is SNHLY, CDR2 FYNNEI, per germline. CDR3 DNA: TGTGCCAGCAGTGACCTCTATAGCAATCAGCCCCAGCATTTT. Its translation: CASSDLYSNQPQHF. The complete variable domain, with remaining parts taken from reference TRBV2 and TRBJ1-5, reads EPEVTQTPSHQVTQMGQEVILRCVPISNHLYFYWYRQILGQKVEFLVSFYNNEISEKSEIFDDQFSVERPDGSNFTLKIRSTKLEDSAMYFCASSDLYSNQPQHFGDGTRLSIL.

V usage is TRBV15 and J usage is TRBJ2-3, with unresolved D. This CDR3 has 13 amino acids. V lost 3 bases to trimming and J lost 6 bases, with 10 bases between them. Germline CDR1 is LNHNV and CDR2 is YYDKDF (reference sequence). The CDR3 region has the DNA TGTGCCACCAGCAGTCCCCCGAGGGATACGCAGTATTTT. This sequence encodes CATSSPPRDTQYF. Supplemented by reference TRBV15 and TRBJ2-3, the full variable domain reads DAMVIQNPRYQVTQFGKPVTLSCSQTLNHNVMYWYQQKSSQAPKLLFHYYDKDFNNEADTPDNFQSRRPNTSFCFLDIRSPGLGDTAMYLCATSSPPRDTQYFGPGTRLTVL.